This passage covers 25 T cell receptor beta chains from one sample sequenced in a study of T cells in Graves' hyperthyroidism and ophthalmopathy. Regions amplified from RNA transcripts were the TCR beta CDR3 regions. TCR CDR3 underwent first-round RT-PCR with the HTBI primer set. TCRdb fed the multiplex PCR reads into MiXCR, producing one record per CDR3 protein. Of 300,000 to 450,000 distinct CDR3 sequences in the sample, approximately 13% were seen once. Sequenced input: blood. Source of these receptors: a woman younger than 30 with Graves' hyperthyroidism.

This clonotype has a single count. The V gene is TRBV11-1, the J gene TRBJ2-1; a possible D gene is TRBD1 (6 bases). Germline-derived CDR1 and CDR2 are SGHAT and FQDESV (reference sequence). With 4 bases removed from V and 15 bases from J, the gap between germline ends came to 16 bases. The CDR3 has 12 amino acids. The CDR3 is CASSSTGPPRFF. CDR3 DNA: TGTGCCAGCAGCTCGACAGGACCCCCGAGGTTCTTC.

Of note for this clonotype: This may stem from a read error, because a much larger clone lies one nucleotide away. The chain combines TRBV27 with TRBJ2-7, with 9 bases that match TRBD2. J was trimmed by 5 bases and V by 3 bases; bases with no gene match: 11. Per the germline V gene, CDR1 is MNHEY and CDR2 is SMNVEV (reference sequence). The CDR3 runs 16 residues. CDR3 region: CASSLGRGGPRHEQYF. CDR3 nucleotide sequence: TGTGCCAGCAGTTTGGGGCGGGGGGGGCCTAGGCACGAGCAGTACTTC.

This clonotype was recorded many times. This chain uses TRBV6-2 or TRBV6-3 with TRBJ1-2, with 8 bases lining up with TRBD1. CDR1 is MNHEY, CDR2 SVGEGT, per germline. The CDR3 is 16 residues long. Germline trimming cut 2 bases from V and 0 bases from J; bases unmatched to any gene: 5. The CDR3 region is CASSYLTGQANYGYTF. As DNA, the CDR3 is TGTGCCAGCAGTTACCTGACGGGACAGGCTAACTATGGCTACACCTTC.

This clonotype was counted ten times or more. The DNA of the CDR3 is TGTGCCAGCAGCCCAAGACTTACGACATTCGGGGCTTTCTTT. Encoded protein: CASSPRLTTFGAFF. This chain connects TRBV7-2 to TRBJ1-1; D gene uncertain. The CDR3 runs to 14 residues. V was clipped by 5 bases and J by 11 bases, with 21 bases between them. The germline gives CDR1 SGHTA, CDR2 FQGNSA. The variable domain in full, with the rest retrieved from reference TRBV7-2 and TRBJ1-1, is GAGVSQSPSNKVTEKGKDVELRCDPISGHTALYWYRQSLGQGLEFLIYFQGNSAPDKSGLPSDRFSAERTGGSVSTLTIQRTQQEDSAVYLCASSPRLTTFGAFFGQGTRLTVV.

This clonotype has a count of ten or more. The chain is built from TRBV11-2 and TRBJ2-3; D perhaps matches TRBD1 (6 bases). Germline V gene data show CDR1 as SGHAT and CDR2 as FQNNGV. Trimming left V 4 bases short and J 3 bases short, with 11 bases between. This CDR3 contains 14 residues. Here the CDR3 DNA reads TGTGCCAGCAGCTACGGGACAAGAACAGATACGCAGTATTTT. Translating gives CASSYGTRTDTQYF.

This clonotype was observed many times. The genes are TRBV28 and TRBJ1-2; 8 bases agree with TRBD1. V was pared by 2 bases and J by 4 bases, with 3 bases of the junction left unmatched. This CDR3 region has 14 residues. Per the germline V gene, CDR1 is MDHEN and CDR2 is SYDVKM. This CDR3 is CASSLGQGSYGYTF. The DNA of the CDR3 is TGTGCCAGCAGTTTAGGACAGGGATCCTATGGCTACACCTTC.

This clonotype has at least ten counts. This chain uses TRBV5-1 with TRBJ1-1; D possibly corresponds to TRBD1 (5 bases). Per germline, CDR1 SGHRS and CDR2 YFSETQ. The CDR3 runs to 13 residues. V dropped 0 bases and J dropped 7 bases, with 10 bases sitting between them. CDR3 sequence: CASSLATAGEAFF. The CDR3 region has the DNA TGCGCCAGCAGCTTGGCGACAGCCGGTGAAGCTTTCTTT.

Ten or more counts support this clonotype. J is TRBJ1-1 and V is TRBV2; D remains ambiguous. V was trimmed by 7 bases and J by 0 bases, leaving 12 bases between them. The CDR3 totals 14 residues. Germline lookup yields CDR1 SNHLY and CDR2 FYNNEI. As DNA, the CDR3 is TGTGCCAGCACGGAGGGAACCTTGAACACTGAAGCTTTCTTT. It yields the protein CASTEGTLNTEAFF.

This clonotype was seen repeatedly, ten times or more. This chain's CDR3 is CASSLVDTNYEQYF. DNA for the CDR3: TGTGCCAGCAGCTTAGTGGACACGAACTACGAGCAGTACTTC. The V gene is TRBV7-9, the J gene TRBJ2-7, with D maybe TRBD1 (5 bases). This CDR3 spans 14 amino acids. CDR1 and CDR2 from the germline V gene are SEHNR and FQNEAQ (reference sequence). Trimming cost V 1 base and J 3 bases, with 10 bases left between them.

This clonotype has ten or more counts. This chain joins TRBV7-9 and TRBJ2-3; 12 positions agree with TRBD2. Germline assignment: CDR1 SEHNR and CDR2 FQNEAQ (reference sequence). Trimming cost V 3 bases and J 4 bases; bases outside gene matches: 17. The CDR3 sequence is 20 residues long. CDR3 sequence (DNA): TGTGCCAGCAGCTTCCGTGTCGCTCTAGCGGGAGGGCCGCGTGCAGATACGCAGTATTTT. Translation gives CASSFRVALAGGPRADTQYF. The whole variable domain, remainder taken from reference TRBV7-9 and TRBJ2-3, is DTGVSQNPRHKITKRGQNVTFRCDPISEHNRLYWYRQTLGQGPEFLTYFQNEAQLEKSRLLSDRFSAERPKGSFSTLEIQRTEQGDSAMYLCASSFRVALAGGPRADTQYFGPGTRLTVL.

This clonotype was recorded at least ten times. V is TRBV27 and J is TRBJ2-3, with a weak D call TRBD2 (5 bases). CDR3 size: 16 residues. Germline lookup yields CDR1 MNHEY and CDR2 SMNVEV (reference sequence). The germline V and J ends were trimmed by 5 bases and 0 bases, with 15 bases remaining between them. CDR3 region: CASSLGSLASTDTQYF. CDR3 in DNA: TGTGCCAGCAGTCTTGGGAGTTTAGCTAGCACAGATACGCAGTATTTT.

Turning to this clonotype: At one of its ends the junction is not consistent with the germline gene, which may arise from a read error. CDR3 residues: CASTKARPAYSGDTIYF. The CDR3 DNA is TGTGCCAGCACCAAAGCGCGGCCGGCATACTCTGGAGACACCATATATTTT. The V gene is TRBV12-3 or TRBV12-4, the J gene TRBJ1-3; the D is unclear. The CDR3 runs to 17 residues.

There are many counts of this clonotype. V usage is TRBV20-1 and J usage is TRBJ1-1, with D unclear. CDR3 length equals 13 residues. CDR1 is DFQATT and CDR2 is SNEGSKA in the germline V gene (reference sequence). Trimming took off 0 bases at V and 1 base at J, with 6 bases between the two ends. The CDR3 protein is CSARDSSNTEAFF. The CDR3 bases are TGCAGTGCTAGAGACTCCTCGAACACTGAAGCTTTCTTT.

In its sample, this clonotype was seen many times. The J gene is TRBJ1-1, the V gene TRBV29-1; the D is unclear. The CDR3 runs to 14 residues. Trimming stripped 0 bases from V and 1 base from J, with 9 bases between. Germline V gives CDR1 SQVTM, CDR2 ANQGSEA. The CDR3 nucleotides are TGCAGCGTTGAAGAGGGAGCCGGGAACACTGAAGCTTTCTTT. Amino acid sequence: CSVEEGAGNTEAFF.

In this sample, this clonotype turned up many times. This chain connects TRBV7-9 to TRBJ2-1; D remains ambiguous. Germline CDR1 SEHNR, CDR2 FQNEAQ (reference sequence). The V gene lost 1 base and the J gene lost 9 bases, with 10 bases spanning the gap. The CDR3 is 13 residues long. CDR3 residues: CASSLVSAPEQFF. The CDR3 nucleotides are TGTGCCAGCAGCTTAGTAAGTGCCCCTGAGCAGTTCTTC.

There are many counts of this clonotype. The V gene is TRBV2, the J gene TRBJ2-3; 9 nucleotides line up with TRBD2. In germline, CDR1 is SNHLY, CDR2 FYNNEI. CDR3 size: 15 residues. V dropped 5 bases and J dropped 6; count of bases not matched to a gene: 9. CDR3: CASSLGASGTDTQYF. CDR3 nucleotide sequence: TGTGCCAGCAGTCTGGGGGCTAGCGGGACGGATACGCAGTATTTT.

The sample holds many counts of this clonotype. The CDR3 bases are TGTGCCAGCAGACACAGCGGGGGGGCCTACAATGAGCAGTTCTTC. Protein product: CASRHSGGAYNEQFF. The rearrangement uses TRBV11-3 and TRBJ2-1; 10 nucleotides line up with TRBD2. V was pared by 6 bases and J by 2 bases, with 4 bases of the junction left unmatched. Germline lookup yields CDR1 SGHNT and CDR2 YENEEA. CDR3 length: 15 amino acids.

This clonotype was detected ten times or more. This chain links TRBV7-2 with TRBJ1-5, with D possibly TRBD1 on 6 matching bases. This CDR3 contains 16 residues. Trimming pared 5 bases from V and 0 bases from J, leaving 14 bases between. Germline assignment: CDR1 SGHTA and CDR2 FQGNSA. CDR3 DNA: TGTGCCAGCAGCCGCTGGGGGGCGGGTAGCAATCAGCCCCAGCATTTT. As protein: CASSRWGAGSNQPQHF. The complete variable domain, with remaining parts taken from reference TRBV7-2 and TRBJ1-5, reads GAGVSQSPSNKVTEKGKDVELRCDPISGHTALYWYRQSLGQGLEFLIYFQGNSAPDKSGLPSDRFSAERTGGSVSTLTIQRTQQEDSAVYLCASSRWGAGSNQPQHFGDGTRLSIL.

This clonotype was counted many times. The V call is TRBV3-1, the J call TRBJ2-3, with 7 bases aligning to TRBD2. Germline V gene data show CDR1 as LGHDT and CDR2 as YNNKEL (reference sequence). The CDR3 runs 16 residues. J was trimmed by 3 bases and V by 0 bases; bases with no gene match: 6. In nucleotides, the CDR3 is TGTGCCAGCAGCCAAGATATGGGCGGGGGTACAGATACGCAGTATTTT. Protein sequence: CASSQDMGGGTDTQYF.

In its sample, this clonotype was seen many times. The chain links TRBV20-1 to TRBJ2-1; TRBD2 agrees at 7 bases. The V and J ends lost 5 bases and 9 bases, in that order; junction bases with no gene match: 25. The germline V gene encodes CDR1 DFQATT and CDR2 SNEGSKA (reference sequence). The CDR3 runs 18 residues. CDR3 coding DNA: TGCAGTGCTGCCTCCGCCCCAGCGGGGATGTCTTTGGGAGGTGAGCAGTTCTTC. This encodes CSAASAPAGMSLGGEQFF.

This clonotype was seen repeatedly, ten times or more. The chain couples TRBV12-3 or TRBV12-4 to TRBJ2-1; 7 bases fit TRBD2. The CDR3 loop spans 14 amino acids. The ends lost 4 bases at V and 2 bases at J; junction bases unmatched: 2. The chain's CDR3 is CASSWGGAYNEQFF. Here the CDR3 DNA reads TGTGCCAGCAGTTGGGGGGGAGCCTACAATGAGCAGTTCTTC.

This clonotype has at least ten counts. The chain couples TRBV10-3 to TRBJ1-1, with a possible D match to TRBD1 (6 bases). V lost 6 bases and J 0 bases, leaving 8 bases between the germline ends. This CDR3 region has 13 residues. Germline V gives CDR1 ENHRY, CDR2 SYGVKD. The CDR3 coding sequence is TGTGCCATCAGCACAGGGTTGAACACTGAAGCTTTCTTT. It specifies CAISTGLNTEAFF.

This clonotype occurred many times. V and J are TRBV28 and TRBJ2-2; the D is unclear. V was shortened by 3 bases and J by 6 bases, with 14 bases between the two germline ends. The CDR3 loop spans 15 amino acids. CDR1 and CDR2 (germline): MDHEN, SYDVKM. Written as DNA, the CDR3 is TGTGCCAGCAGTTTTAGGGATTTGGTTTCCGGGGAGCTGTTTTTT. Its protein is CASSFRDLVSGELFF.

This clonotype was recorded many times. V gene TRBV28 combines with J gene TRBJ2-7; TRBD1 is a possible D gene (6 bases). CDR1 MDHEN and CDR2 SYDVKM come from the germline V gene. Trimming removed 10 bases from V and 2 bases from J, with 18 bases in between. This CDR3 has 14 residues. CDR3 loop: CAITPGQPPYEQYF. The CDR3 DNA follows: TGTGCCATTACACCGGGACAACCGCCCTACGAGCAGTACTTC. The full variable domain, rest sourced from reference TRBV28 and TRBJ2-7, is DVKVTQSSRYLVKRTGEKVFLECVQDMDHENMFWYRQDPGLGLRLIYFSYDVKMKEKGDIPEGYSVSREKKERFSLILESASTNQTSMYLCAITPGQPPYEQYFGPGTRLTVT.

This clonotype was observed many times. This chain's CDR3 is CASSHHLGDQPQHF. The CDR3 DNA follows: TGTGCCAGCAGTCACCACCTCGGTGATCAGCCCCAGCATTTT. The chain carries TRBV6-1 and TRBJ1-5; D is uncertain. CDR1 is MNHNS, CDR2 SASEGT, per germline. This CDR3 has 14 residues. Trimming left V 5 bases short and J 5 bases short, with 13 bases between.